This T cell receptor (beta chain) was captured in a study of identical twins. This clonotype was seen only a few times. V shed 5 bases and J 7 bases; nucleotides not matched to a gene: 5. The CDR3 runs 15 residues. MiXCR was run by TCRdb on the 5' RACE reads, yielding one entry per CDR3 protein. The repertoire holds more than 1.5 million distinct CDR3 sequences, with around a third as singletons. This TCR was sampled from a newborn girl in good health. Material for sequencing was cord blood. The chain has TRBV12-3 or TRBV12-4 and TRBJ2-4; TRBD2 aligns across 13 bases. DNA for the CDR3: TGTGCCAGCAGTCCAGCACTAGCGGGGGGGAACATTCAGTACTTC. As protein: CASSPALAGGNIQYF.